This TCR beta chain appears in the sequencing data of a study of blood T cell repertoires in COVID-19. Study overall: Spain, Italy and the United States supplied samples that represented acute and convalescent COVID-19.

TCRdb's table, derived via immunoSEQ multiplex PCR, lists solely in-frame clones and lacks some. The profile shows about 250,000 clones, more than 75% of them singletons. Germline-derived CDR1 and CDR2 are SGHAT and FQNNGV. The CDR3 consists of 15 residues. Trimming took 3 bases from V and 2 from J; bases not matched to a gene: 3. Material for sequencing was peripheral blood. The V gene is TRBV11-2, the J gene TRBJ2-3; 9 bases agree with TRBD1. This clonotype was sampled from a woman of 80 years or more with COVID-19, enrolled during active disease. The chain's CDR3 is CASSFGTGFTDTQYF. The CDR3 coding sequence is TGTGCCAGCAGCTTTGGGACAGGGTTCACAGATACGCAGTATTTT.